This T cell receptor beta chain came from a study of T-cell memory formation after mild COVID-19. The overall study: Each donor largely had its own TCR clusters.

TCRdb ran MiXCR on the 5' RACE reads and lists one entry per CDR3 protein. The sample yields a few hundred thousand distinct CDR3 sequences, roughly 22% seen once. This CDR3 has 16 residues. The J segment lost 4 bases and the V segment lost 2 bases, leaving 10 bases of the junction unmatched. Germline V gives CDR1 SGHRS, CDR2 YFSETQ. What was sequenced was PBMCs or a T cell subset sorted from them (not recorded which). The origin of this receptor is an adult woman who had mild COVID-19 (a few samples of this study predate the infection). Cell type and time point are not known. The rearrangement joins TRBV5-1 to TRBJ2-3; 7 bases fit TRBD2. This chain's CDR3 is CASSFVGGELADTQYF. In DNA form, the CDR3 reads TGCGCCAGCAGCTTCGTGGGGGGGGAGCTCGCAGATACGCAGTATTTT.